This T cell receptor (beta chain) emerged from a study of blood T cell repertoires in COVID-19. Method: immunoSEQ multiplex PCR; TCRdb's copy keeps in-frame clones and lacks some. The table includes tens of thousands of clones, about 80% detected once. V was pared by 10 bases and J by 5 bases, with 13 bases of the junction left unmatched. Looked up from germline, CDR1 is MDHEN and CDR2 is SYDVKM. This CDR3 region has 15 residues. The chain has TRBV28 and TRBJ2-1; 8 bases are a match to TRBD1. The sequence was collected from a human donor in a cohort sampled during active COVID-19. The specimen was peripheral blood. The CDR3 region is CATKNRGKLDNEQFF. In DNA form, the CDR3 reads TGTGCCACCAAAAACAGGGGGAAGTTGGACAATGAGCAGTTCTTC.